The clone carrying this TCR beta chain was counted a few times. The target antigen is unknown. In the same sample, other DNA sequences code for this CDR3. Trimming cost V 3 bases and J 4 bases, with 13 bases left between them. The CDR3 is 14 residues long. In germline, CDR1 is SGDLS, CDR2 YYNGEE. The source of the sample is a study of cytomegalovirus exposure and HLA in healthy donors. General observations from the study: Later genetic work tied a missense DCLRE1C variant to beta-chain V and J trimming. Most CMV-associated TCR beta chains were later found to appear HLA-restricted. It was assumed in the presence/absence analyses that sequencing depth was roughly uniform across donors. A later analysis found common viral pathogens apparently linked to several of the most significant clusters.

60 Vbeta and 13 Jbeta primers were used in PCR. Profiling relied on immunoSEQ multiplex PCR, and the TCRdb table lists in-frame clones only, not all of them. The sample consists of 110,000 to 150,000 clones, 60% to 85% of them appearing once. Source material: PBMCs. The chain has TRBV9 and TRBJ1-2, with D possibly being TRBD1 (6 bases). This sequence originates from a man aged 35-49 years in good health and CMV-seropositive. In DNA, the CDR3 is TGTGCCAGCAGCGCACTCACAGGGTCCTATGGCTACACCTTC. Amino acids: CASSALTGSYGYTF.